This T cell receptor (beta chain) stems from a study of T cell responses to AZD1222 COVID-19 vaccine. A note on this clone: Its cognate antigen is unknown.

This table comes from immunoSEQ multiplex PCR, and its TCRdb copy is limited to in-frame clones, with some not included. The table records about 72,000 clones, approximately 90% of them present only once. Some second doses came at about 4 weeks and others at about 12 weeks; these were pooled. CDR1 is KGHSH, CDR2 LQKENI, per germline. The CDR3 is 12 residues long. The ends were cut back, 3 bases at V and 2 bases at J, with 4 bases in the middle. Study results and caveats: There were mostly white British donors and more females than males, and clonal diversity was possibly underestimated. A reported finding is that nearly half of spike-specific TCRs target unmutated variant regions.

The sample was peripheral blood, taken 28 days after the second AZD1222 dose. This receptor was obtained from an adult who received the AZD1222 COVID-19 vaccine. The rearrangement links TRBV18 to TRBJ1-1; no definite D call. The CDR3 DNA reads as TGTGCCAGCTCACCGATCAACACTGAAGCTTTCTTT. Amino acid sequence: CASSPINTEAFF.